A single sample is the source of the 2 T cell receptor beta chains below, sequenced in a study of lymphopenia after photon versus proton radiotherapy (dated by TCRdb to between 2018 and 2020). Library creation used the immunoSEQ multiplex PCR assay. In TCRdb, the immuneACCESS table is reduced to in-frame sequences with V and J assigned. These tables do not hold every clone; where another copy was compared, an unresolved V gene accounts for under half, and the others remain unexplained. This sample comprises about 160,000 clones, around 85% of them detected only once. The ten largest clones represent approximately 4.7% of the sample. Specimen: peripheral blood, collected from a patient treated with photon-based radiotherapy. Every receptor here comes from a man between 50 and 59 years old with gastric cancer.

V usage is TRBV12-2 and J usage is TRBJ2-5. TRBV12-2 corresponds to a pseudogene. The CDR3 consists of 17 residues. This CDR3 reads CASRFVCGVLGGETQYF. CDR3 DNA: TGTGCAAGTCGCTTCGTTTGTGGGGTTCTAGGCGGAGAGACCCAGTACTTC.

The DNA for the CDR3 is TGTGCCAGCTCACAGTCTGAGGGTGGATCCACCGGGGAGCTGTTTTTT. Translating it yields CASSQSEGGSTGELFF. The chain links TRBV18 to TRBJ2-2; possibly TRBD2 for D (5 bases). Germline V lookup: CDR1 KGHSH, CDR2 LQKENI. Trimming stripped 4 bases from V and 4 bases from J, with 16 bases between. The CDR3 is 16 amino acids.